This TCR beta chain was captured by sequencing in a study of T cells in Graves' hyperthyroidism and ophthalmopathy. There were TCR beta CDR3 regions amplified from RNA transcripts. In the first-round RT-PCR of the TCR CDR3, the HTBI primer set was used. TCRdb analysed the multiplex PCR reads with MiXCR anew, one entry per CDR3 protein. This sample carries 700,000 or so distinct CDR3 sequences, about 14% of them seen once, and the ten largest clones take roughly an eighth. At least ten counts were recorded for this clonotype. No antigen is known for it. This CDR3 comprises 14 residues. The V end was cut by 6 bases, the J end by 1 base, with 11 bases between. The V gene's germline CDR1 is KGHSH and CDR2 LQKENI. The study, taken as a whole, reports: Most clonotypes expanded in thyroid above 0.001 were likewise present in blood.

The sequencing sample was made of blood. This receptor was identified in a woman aged 45-65 years with Graves' ophthalmopathy. This chain uses TRBV18 with TRBJ2-3; TRBD2 might be the D (6 bases). CDR3 DNA: TGTGCCAGCTCCGGAGGGTGGGGCACAGATACGCAGTATTTT. Its translation is CASSGGWGTDTQYF.